The 27 T cell receptor beta chains given below trace back to one sample, sequenced in a study of blood T cell repertoires in COVID-19. The repertoire was sequenced with immunoSEQ multiplex PCR; TCRdb's copy has only in-frame clones and lacks some. This table holds about 130,000 clones, roughly four fifths found once. Sequencing used PBMCs or T cells enriched from blood (not recorded which). The receptor set was obtained from a man between 35 and 55 years old with acute COVID-19.

This chain connects TRBV7-9 to TRBJ1-2; D ambiguous. Trimming removed 5 bases at V and 2 bases at J, with 15 bases between. This CDR3 region has 15 residues. CDR1 SEHNR and CDR2 FQNEAQ come from the germline V gene (reference sequence). The CDR3 spells CASSPYSAVNYGYTF. CDR3 in DNA: TGTGCCAGCAGCCCTTACAGTGCCGTCAACTATGGCTACACCTTC.

There are a few counts of this clone. The chain links TRBV18 to TRBJ1-1; D not certain. Trimming removed 4 bases from V and 2 bases from J, with 23 bases in between. The V gene's germline CDR1 is KGHSH and CDR2 LQKENI. The CDR3 totals 18 residues. CDR3 bases: TGTGCCAGCTCACTTACTAGAGAGGCCCGAATTTTTAACACTGAAGCTTTCTTT. This translates into CASSLTREARIFNTEAFF. Supplemented by reference TRBV18 and TRBJ1-1, the full variable domain reads NAGVMQNPRHLVRRRGQEARLRCSPMKGHSHVYWYRQLPEEGLKFMVYLQKENIIDESGMPKERFSAEFPKEGPSILRIQQVVRGDSAAYFCASSLTREARIFNTEAFFGQGTRLTVV.

This clone was seen just once. The J gene is TRBJ1-1, the V gene TRBV5-1; 9 nucleotides agree with TRBD1. J gave up 5 bases and V 4 bases, and 6 bases lay outside the gene matches. Germline V CDR1 and CDR2: SGHRS, YFSETQ. CDR3 length: 14 residues. The CDR3 sequence: CASSVIGQGTEAFF. Here the CDR3 DNA reads TGCGCCAGCAGCGTGATCGGACAGGGGACTGAAGCTTTCTTT.

The chain couples TRBV14 to TRBJ1-1; D remains ambiguous. Germline loops: CDR1 SGHDN, CDR2 FVKESK. CDR3 size: 11 residues. Trimming cost V 0 bases and J 14 bases, with 10 bases left between them. The CDR3 is CASSQDTREFF. The CDR3 DNA sequence: TGTGCCAGCAGCCAAGATACGAGGGAATTCTTT. The entire variable domain, with the rest obtained from reference TRBV14 and TRBJ1-1, is as follows: EAGVTQFPSHSVIEKGQTVTLRCDPISGHDNLYWYRRVMGKEIKFLLHFVKESKQDESGMPNNRFLAERTGGTYSTLKVQPAELEDSGVYFCASSQDTREFFGQGTRLTVV.

The J gene is TRBJ1-1, the V gene TRBV28; 7 bases fit TRBD1. The CDR3 contains 14 residues. With V trimmed by 5 bases and J by 0 bases, 3 bases remained unmatched. Per the germline V gene, CDR1 is MDHEN and CDR2 is SYDVKM. The CDR3 reads CASSRRGLNTEAFF. The CDR3 DNA sequence: TGTGCCAGCAGTCGCAGGGGGTTGAACACTGAAGCTTTCTTT.

The chain uses TRBV13 and TRBJ2-1; 8 bases line up with TRBD2. Germline assignment: CDR1 PRHDT and CDR2 FYEKMQ (reference sequence). Losses at the gene ends were 0 bases for V and 4 bases for J; bases not matched to a gene: 5. CDR3 length equals 16 residues. The CDR3 loop reads CASSLGLAGAYNEQFF. The CDR3 region has the DNA TGTGCCAGCAGCTTAGGCCTAGCGGGCGCATACAATGAGCAGTTCTTC.

The chain links TRBV4-1 to TRBJ2-1; a weak D match, TRBD1 (8 bases). CDR1 and CDR2 from the germline V gene are MGHRA and YSYEKL. The CDR3 runs to 14 residues. V dropped 1 base and J dropped 8 bases, with 12 bases sitting between them. Written as DNA, the CDR3 is TGCGCCAGCAGCCAAGTACAGGGGGGGGATGAGCAGTTCTTC. This encodes CASSQVQGGDEQFF.

This clone was seen a few times. This sequence joins TRBV7-9 and TRBJ1-4; D ambiguous. Germline CDR1 and CDR2: SEHNR and FQNEAQ (reference sequence). Trimming left V 0 bases short and J 1 base short, with 9 bases between. The CDR3 totals 16 residues. The CDR3 reads CASSLAGEGTNEKLFF. The CDR3, as DNA: TGTGCCAGCAGCTTAGCCGGGGAAGGAACTAATGAAAAACTGTTTTTT.

This sequence joins TRBV5-6 and TRBJ1-1, with a weak D call TRBD1 (6 bases). The germline CDR1 and CDR2 sequences are SGHDT and YYEEEE. The CDR3 is 13 residues long. The V end lost 5 bases, the J end lost 1 base, and 9 bases lay between the germline ends. CDR3 amino acids: CASSRTANTEAFF. The CDR3 region has the DNA TGTGCCAGCAGTCGGACAGCGAACACTGAAGCTTTCTTT.

J is TRBJ2-7 and V is TRBV5-4; 10 bases map to TRBD2. Germline assignment: CDR1 SGHNT and CDR2 YYREEE (reference sequence). The V gene end was trimmed by 0 bases and the J gene end by 2 bases; junction bases not matched to a gene: 2. This CDR3 spans 15 amino acids. The CDR3: CASSLGTSGTYEQYF. The CDR3 region has the DNA TGTGCCAGCAGCTTGGGGACTAGCGGCACCTACGAGCAGTACTTC.

The chain uses TRBV15 and TRBJ1-5; 7 nucleotides agree with TRBD1. The V gene end was trimmed by 3 bases and the J gene end by 1 base; junction bases not matched to a gene: 9. CDR1 is LNHNV and CDR2 is YYDKDF in the germline V gene (reference sequence). This CDR3 is 17 amino acids long. Written as DNA, the CDR3 is TGTGCCACCAGCAGTGGCCCGACAGGGACCAGCAATCAGCCCCAGCATTTT. It translates to CATSSGPTGTSNQPQHF.

The genes are TRBV4-1 and TRBJ2-2, with 10 bases aligning to TRBD2. The V and J ends lost 0 bases and 5 bases, in that order; junction bases with no gene match: 6. This CDR3 is 17 amino acids long. The V gene's germline CDR1 is MGHRA and CDR2 YSYEKL. The CDR3, as DNA: TGCGCCAGCAGCCAAGAGGGGGGTAGCGGGAGGACCGGGGAGCTGTTTTTT. Translated, it gives CASSQEGGSGRTGELFF.

V gene TRBV5-1 combines with J gene TRBJ2-1; 11 bases match TRBD2. V dropped 2 bases and J dropped 10; count of bases not matched to a gene: 5. CDR1 is SGHRS and CDR2 is YFSETQ in the germline V gene. The CDR3 extends over 14 amino acids. The CDR3 sequence is CASSFLGLAAEQFF. The CDR3 region has the DNA TGCGCCAGCAGCTTCTTGGGACTAGCGGCCGAGCAGTTCTTC.

V gene TRBV19 combines with J gene TRBJ1-1; D is undetermined. CDR1 LNHDA and CDR2 SQIVND come from the germline V gene (reference sequence). The CDR3 has 14 amino acids. V was pared by 6 bases and J by 1 base, with 12 bases between. The CDR3 DNA reads as TGTGCCAGTAGCACGTGGCAATCGAACACTGAAGCTTTCTTT. Translating it yields CASSTWQSNTEAFF.

This clone was seen once. The genes are TRBV7-2 and TRBJ1-2, with D maybe TRBD1 (5 bases). From germline, CDR1 is SGHTA and CDR2 FQGNSA. CDR3 length: 15 residues. The V end lost 1 base, the J end lost 4 bases, and 13 bases lay between the germline ends. The CDR3 DNA reads as TGTGCCAGCAGCTTAGGGGCAGGGCTGGCCTATGGCTACACCTTC. This encodes CASSLGAGLAYGYTF.

V and J are TRBV9 and TRBJ2-7, with 9 bases identical to TRBD1. This CDR3 is 15 amino acids long. Per germline, CDR1 SGDLS and CDR2 YYNGEE. The J segment lost 5 bases and the V segment lost 0 bases, leaving 6 bases of the junction unmatched. CDR3 DNA: TGTGCCAGCAGCGTAGGACAGGGGGATAGGGACGAGCAGTACTTC. Its protein is CASSVGQGDRDEQYF.

The genes are TRBV19 and TRBJ1-2, with TRBD1 identical over 9 bases. CDR1 LNHDA and CDR2 SQIVND come from the germline V gene (reference sequence). The CDR3 sequence is 14 residues long. The V gene end was trimmed by 3 bases and the J gene end by 8 bases; junction bases not matched to a gene: 7. CDR3 residues: CASSIRRTGEGYTF. CDR3 nucleotides: TGTGCCAGTAGTATCCGACGGACAGGGGAGGGCTACACCTTC.

The chain combines TRBV3-1 (or the pseudogene TRBV3-2) with TRBJ2-2; D is unresolved. Germline CDR1 LGHDT, CDR2 YNNKEL (reference sequence). Trimming removed 0 bases from V and 3 bases from J, with 20 bases in between. CDR3 length: 19 amino acids. CDR3 residues: CASSQDPLLVGRYTGELFF. The CDR3 DNA is TGTGCCAGCAGCCAAGATCCCCTACTGGTAGGCAGGTACACCGGGGAGCTGTTTTTT.

The rearrangement links TRBV7-3 to TRBJ2-7, with D tentatively TRBD2 (6 bases). Germline V gene data show CDR1 as SGHTA and CDR2 as FQGTGA. V shed 5 bases and J shed 2 bases, with 16 bases lying between them. This CDR3 contains 15 residues. CDR3 nucleotides: TGTGCCAGCAGCCCAGGGTCTAGCGTTACCTACGAGCAGTACTTC. Translating gives CASSPGSSVTYEQYF.

This chain uses TRBV28 with TRBJ2-1; 14 bases are a match to TRBD2. Per germline, CDR1 MDHEN and CDR2 SYDVKM. V shed 6 bases and J 9 bases; nucleotides not matched to a gene: 7. The CDR3 contains 15 residues. The CDR3 here is CASRVGLAGVGEQFF. CDR3 sequence (DNA): TGTGCCAGCAGGGTGGGACTAGCGGGAGTGGGTGAGCAGTTCTTC.

This clone was seen more than once but under ten times. V is TRBV24-1 and J is TRBJ2-1; 8 bases map to TRBD1. The V segment lost 8 bases and the J segment 4 bases; nucleotides outside the gene matches: 6. The CDR3 has 14 amino acids. Germline assignment: CDR1 KGHDR and CDR2 SFDVKD. The CDR3 DNA reads as TGTGCCACCACTGGTGGACAGGGATACAATGAGCAGTTCTTC. Translation: CATTGGQGYNEQFF.

The V gene is TRBV9, the J gene TRBJ2-7, with 8 nucleotides matching TRBD2. The germline CDR1 and CDR2 sequences are SGDLS and YYNGEE. There are 15 residues in the CDR3. The V gene end was trimmed by 0 bases and the J gene end by 2 bases; junction bases not matched to a gene: 4. CDR3 coding DNA: TGTGCCAGCAGCGTAGAAGCGGGGGACCCCTACGAGCAGTACTTC. Its translation is CASSVEAGDPYEQYF.

This clone has only one observation. In the same sample, other DNA sequences code for this CDR3. J is TRBJ1-2 and V is TRBV7-3; 9 bases align to TRBD1. With V trimmed by 5 bases and J by 2 bases, 3 bases remained unmatched. This CDR3 is 14 amino acids long. Germline assignment: CDR1 SGHTA and CDR2 FQGTGA. CDR3 amino acids: CASSPGQGNYGYTF. The CDR3 DNA follows: TGTGCCAGCAGCCCAGGACAGGGGAACTATGGCTACACCTTC.

This clone was detected a few times. The chain has TRBV27 and TRBJ2-7; TRBD1 aligns across 8 bases. In germline, CDR1 is MNHEY, CDR2 SMNVEV (reference sequence). The CDR3 sequence is 14 residues long. V was clipped by 0 bases and J by 4 bases; unmatched bases: 2. CDR3 DNA: TGTGCCAGCAGTTTATCGCACAGGGGGTACGAGCAGTACTTC. Protein: CASSLSHRGYEQYF.

The V call is TRBV12-5, the J call TRBJ2-5, with 8 nucleotides matching TRBD1. Germline V lookup: CDR1 LGHNT, CDR2 FRNRAP. There are 16 residues in the CDR3. Losses at the gene ends were 1 base for V and 5 bases for J; bases not matched to a gene: 9. CDR3 in amino acids: CASGLGTGTGHETQYF. CDR3 nucleotides: TGTGCTAGTGGTTTGGGGACCGGGACAGGCCATGAGACCCAGTACTTC. The full variable domain, rest sourced from reference TRBV12-5 and TRBJ2-5, is DARVTQTPRHKVTEMGQEVTMRCQPILGHNTVFWYRQTMMQGLELLAYFRNRAPLDDSGMPKDRFSAEMPDATLATLKIQPSEPRDSAVYFCASGLGTGTGHETQYFGPGTRLLVL.

The rearrangement links TRBV7-6 to TRBJ2-1, with D unresolved. Trimming cost V 1 base and J 5 bases, with 9 bases left between them. Germline CDR1 and CDR2: SGHVS and FNYEAQ. This CDR3 has 14 amino acids. The CDR3 sequence: CASSLESFNNEQFF. The DNA for the CDR3 is TGTGCCAGCAGCTTAGAGAGTTTCAACAATGAGCAGTTCTTC.

The V call is TRBV6-4, the J call TRBJ1-2; the D gene is possibly TRBD1 (6 bases). The CDR3 spans 13 residues. The ends were cut back, 10 bases at V and 3 bases at J, with 15 bases in the middle. Germline assignment: CDR1 MRHNA and CDR2 SNTAGT. CDR3 coding DNA: TGTGCCACCCCCCCGGGACAACACTATGGCTACACCTTC. This codes for CATPPGQHYGYTF.